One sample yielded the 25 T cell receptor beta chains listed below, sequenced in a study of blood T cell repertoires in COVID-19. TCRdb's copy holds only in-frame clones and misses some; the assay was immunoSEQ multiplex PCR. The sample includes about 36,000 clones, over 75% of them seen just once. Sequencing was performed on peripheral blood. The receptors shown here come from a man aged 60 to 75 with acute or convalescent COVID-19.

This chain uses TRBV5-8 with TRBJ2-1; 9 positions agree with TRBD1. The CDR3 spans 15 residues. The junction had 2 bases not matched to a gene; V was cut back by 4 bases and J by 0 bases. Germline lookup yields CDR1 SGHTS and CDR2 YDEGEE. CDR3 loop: CASSRGQGSYNEQFF. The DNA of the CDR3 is TGTGCCAGCAGCCGGGGACAGGGCTCCTACAATGAGCAGTTCTTC.

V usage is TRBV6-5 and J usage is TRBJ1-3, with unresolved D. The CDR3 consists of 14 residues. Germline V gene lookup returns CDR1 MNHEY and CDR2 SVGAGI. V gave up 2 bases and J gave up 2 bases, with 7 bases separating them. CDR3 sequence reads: CASSYTPTGNTIYF. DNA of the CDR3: TGTGCCAGCAGTTACACCCCTACTGGAAACACCATATATTTT.

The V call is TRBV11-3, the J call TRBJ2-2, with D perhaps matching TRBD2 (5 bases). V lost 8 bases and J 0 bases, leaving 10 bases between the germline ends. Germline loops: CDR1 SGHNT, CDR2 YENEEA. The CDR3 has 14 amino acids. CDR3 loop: CASRRRSNTGELFF. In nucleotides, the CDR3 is TGTGCCAGCCGGAGGCGGTCGAACACCGGGGAGCTGTTTTTT.

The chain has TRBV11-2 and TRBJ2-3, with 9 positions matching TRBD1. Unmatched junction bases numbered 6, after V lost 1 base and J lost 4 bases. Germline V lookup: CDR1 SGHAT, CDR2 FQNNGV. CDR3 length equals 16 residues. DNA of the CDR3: TGTGCCAGCAGCTTAGGTGGGACAGGGTACTCAGATACGCAGTATTTT. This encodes CASSLGGTGYSDTQYF.

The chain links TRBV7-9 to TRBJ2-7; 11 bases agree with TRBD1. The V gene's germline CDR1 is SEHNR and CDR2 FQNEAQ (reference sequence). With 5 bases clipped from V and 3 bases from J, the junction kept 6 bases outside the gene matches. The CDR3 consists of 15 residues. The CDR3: CASSPGTGGLYEQYF. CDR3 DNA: TGTGCCAGCAGCCCCGGGACAGGGGGGCTCTACGAGCAGTACTTC.

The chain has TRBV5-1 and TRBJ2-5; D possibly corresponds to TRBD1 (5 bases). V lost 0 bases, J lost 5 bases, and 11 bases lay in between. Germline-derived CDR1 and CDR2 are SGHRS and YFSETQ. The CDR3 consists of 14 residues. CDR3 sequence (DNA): TGCGCCAGCAGCTTGGGGGGCAGGGCGGAGACCCAGTACTTC. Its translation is CASSLGGRAETQYF.

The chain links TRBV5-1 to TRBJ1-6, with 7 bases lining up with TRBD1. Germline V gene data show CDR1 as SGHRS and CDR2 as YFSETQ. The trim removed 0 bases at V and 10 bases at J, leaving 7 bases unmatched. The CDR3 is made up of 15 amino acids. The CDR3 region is CASSLETGRGSPLHF. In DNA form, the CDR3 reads TGCGCCAGCAGCTTGGAGACAGGGAGAGGCTCACCCCTCCACTTT.

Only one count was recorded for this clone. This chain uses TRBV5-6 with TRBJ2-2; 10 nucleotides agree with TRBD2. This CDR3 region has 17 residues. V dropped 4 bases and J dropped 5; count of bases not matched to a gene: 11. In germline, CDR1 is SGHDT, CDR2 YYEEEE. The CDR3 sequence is CASSKNLAGVFTGELFF. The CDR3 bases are TGTGCCAGCAGCAAGAACCTAGCGGGAGTATTTACCGGGGAGCTGTTTTTT. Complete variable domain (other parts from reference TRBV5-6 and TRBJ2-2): DAGVTQSPTHLIKTRGQQVTLRCSPKSGHDTVSWYQQALGQGPQFIFQYYEEEERQRGNFPDRFSGHQFPNYSSELNVNALLLGDSALYLCASSKNLAGVFTGELFFGEGSRLTVL.

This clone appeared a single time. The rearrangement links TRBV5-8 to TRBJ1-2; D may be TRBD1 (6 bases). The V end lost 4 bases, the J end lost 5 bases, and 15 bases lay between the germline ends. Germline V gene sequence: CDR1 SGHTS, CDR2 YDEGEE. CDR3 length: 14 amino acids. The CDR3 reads CASSPRWTDYGYTF. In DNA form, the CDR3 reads TGTGCCAGCAGCCCCCGATGGACAGATTATGGCTACACCTTC.

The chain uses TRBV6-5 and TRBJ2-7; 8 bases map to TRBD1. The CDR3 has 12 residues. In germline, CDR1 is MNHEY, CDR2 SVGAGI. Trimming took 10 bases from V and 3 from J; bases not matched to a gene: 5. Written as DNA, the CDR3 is TGTGCCATCACCAGGGGGCTCTACGAGCAGTACTTC. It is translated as CAITRGLYEQYF.

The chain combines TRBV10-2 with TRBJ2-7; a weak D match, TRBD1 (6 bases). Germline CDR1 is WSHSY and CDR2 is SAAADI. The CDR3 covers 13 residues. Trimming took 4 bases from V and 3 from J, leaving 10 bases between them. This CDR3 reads CASSVGGRYEQYF. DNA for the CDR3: TGCGCCAGCAGTGTAGGGGGACGCTACGAGCAGTACTTC.

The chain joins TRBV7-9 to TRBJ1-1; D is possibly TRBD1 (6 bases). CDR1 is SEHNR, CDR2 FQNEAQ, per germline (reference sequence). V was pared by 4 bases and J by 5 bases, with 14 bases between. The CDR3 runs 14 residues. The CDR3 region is CASSSYREGTEAFF. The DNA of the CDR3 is TGTGCCAGCAGCTCGTACAGGGAGGGTACTGAAGCTTTCTTT.

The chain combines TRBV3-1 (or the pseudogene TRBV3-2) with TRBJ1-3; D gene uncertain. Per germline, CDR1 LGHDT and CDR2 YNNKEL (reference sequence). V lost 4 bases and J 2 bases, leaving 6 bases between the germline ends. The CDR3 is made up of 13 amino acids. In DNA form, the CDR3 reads TGTGCCAGCAGCCTCCAGACTGGAAACACCATATATTTT. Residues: CASSLQTGNTIYF.

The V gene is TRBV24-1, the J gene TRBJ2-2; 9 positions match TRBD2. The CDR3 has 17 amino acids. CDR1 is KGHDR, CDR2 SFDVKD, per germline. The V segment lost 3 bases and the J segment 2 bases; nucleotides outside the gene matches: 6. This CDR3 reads CATSDATSGHNTGELFF. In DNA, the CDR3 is TGTGCCACCAGTGATGCTACTAGCGGGCATAACACCGGGGAGCTGTTTTTT.

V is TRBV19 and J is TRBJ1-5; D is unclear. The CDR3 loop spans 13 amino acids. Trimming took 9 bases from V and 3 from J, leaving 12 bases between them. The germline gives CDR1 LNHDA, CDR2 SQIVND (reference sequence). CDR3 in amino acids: CASSTGINQPQHF. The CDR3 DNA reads TGTGCCAGCTCGACGGGGATCAATCAGCCCCAGCATTTT. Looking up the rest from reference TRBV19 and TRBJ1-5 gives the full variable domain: DGGITQSPKYLFRKEGQNVTLSCEQNLNHDAMYWYRQDPGQGLRLIYYSQIVNDFQKGDIAEGYSVSREKKESFPLTVTSAQKNPTAFYLCASSTGINQPQHFGDGTRLSIL.

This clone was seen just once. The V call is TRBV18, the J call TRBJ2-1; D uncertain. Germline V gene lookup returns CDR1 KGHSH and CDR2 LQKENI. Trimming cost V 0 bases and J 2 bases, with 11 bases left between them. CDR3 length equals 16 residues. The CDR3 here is CASSPPSRSTYNEQFF. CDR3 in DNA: TGTGCCAGCTCACCACCGTCGAGAAGTACCTACAATGAGCAGTTCTTC.

CDR3 amino acids: CASDQGAVGELFF. The CDR3, as DNA: TGTGCCAGCGATCAGGGGGCTGTCGGGGAGCTGTTTTTT. V gene TRBV5-6 combines with J gene TRBJ2-2; the match to TRBD1 covers 8 bases. The CDR3 length is 13 residues. The germline V gene encodes CDR1 SGHDT and CDR2 YYEEEE. V shed 7 bases, J shed 7 bases, and the junction held 6 bases outside the gene matches.

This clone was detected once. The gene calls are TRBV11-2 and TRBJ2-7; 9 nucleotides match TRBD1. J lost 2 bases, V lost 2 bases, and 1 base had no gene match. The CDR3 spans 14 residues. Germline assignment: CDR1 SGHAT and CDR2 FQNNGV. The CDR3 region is CASSLRTGAYEQYF. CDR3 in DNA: TGTGCCAGCAGCTTAAGGACAGGGGCCTACGAGCAGTACTTC.

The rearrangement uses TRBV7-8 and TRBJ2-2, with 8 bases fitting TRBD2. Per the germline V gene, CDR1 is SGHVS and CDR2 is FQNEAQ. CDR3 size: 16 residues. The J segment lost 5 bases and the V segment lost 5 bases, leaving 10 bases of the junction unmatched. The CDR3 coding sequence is TGTGCCAGCAGCCAAGGGACTAGGGGGTATACCGGGGAGCTGTTTTTT. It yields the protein CASSQGTRGYTGELFF.

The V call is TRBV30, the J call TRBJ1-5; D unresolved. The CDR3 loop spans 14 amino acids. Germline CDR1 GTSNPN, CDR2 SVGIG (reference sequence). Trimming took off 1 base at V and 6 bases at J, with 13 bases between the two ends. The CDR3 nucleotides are TGTGCCTGGAGTGCCGGTGGTGAGGGTCAGCCCCAGCATTTT. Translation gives CAWSAGGEGQPQHF.

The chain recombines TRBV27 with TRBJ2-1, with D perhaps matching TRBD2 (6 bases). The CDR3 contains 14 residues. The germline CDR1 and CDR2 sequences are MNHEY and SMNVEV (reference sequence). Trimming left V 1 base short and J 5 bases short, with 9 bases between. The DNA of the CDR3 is TGTGCCAGCAGTTTATACCGCGGGAACAATGAGCAGTTCTTC. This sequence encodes CASSLYRGNNEQFF.

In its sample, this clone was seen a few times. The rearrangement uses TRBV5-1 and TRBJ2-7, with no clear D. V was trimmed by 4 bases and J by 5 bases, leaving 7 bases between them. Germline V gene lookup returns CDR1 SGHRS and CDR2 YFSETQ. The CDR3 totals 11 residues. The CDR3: CASSLQDEQYF. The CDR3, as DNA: TGCGCCAGCAGCCTCCAGGACGAGCAGTACTTC.

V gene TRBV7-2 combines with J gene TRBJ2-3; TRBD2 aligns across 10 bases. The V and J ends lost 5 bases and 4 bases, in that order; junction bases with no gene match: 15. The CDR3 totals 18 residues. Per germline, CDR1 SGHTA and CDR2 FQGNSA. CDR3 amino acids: CASSRVRASGSGSDTQYF. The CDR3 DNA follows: TGTGCCAGCAGCCGCGTTAGGGCTAGCGGGAGTGGCTCAGATACGCAGTATTTT.

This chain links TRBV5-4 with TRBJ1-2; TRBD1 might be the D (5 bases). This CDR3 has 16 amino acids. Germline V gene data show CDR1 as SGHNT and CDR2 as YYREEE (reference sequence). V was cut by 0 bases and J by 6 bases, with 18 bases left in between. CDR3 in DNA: TGTGCCAGCAGCTTGGGCCAGGGTCTTAGGGGCGATGGCTACACCTTC. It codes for CASSLGQGLRGDGYTF.

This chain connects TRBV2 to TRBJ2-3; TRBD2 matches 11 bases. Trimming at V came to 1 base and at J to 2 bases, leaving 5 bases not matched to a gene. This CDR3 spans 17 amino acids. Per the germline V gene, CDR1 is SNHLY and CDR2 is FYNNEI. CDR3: CASSEVGLADFTDTQYF. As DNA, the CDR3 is TGTGCCAGCAGTGAAGTGGGACTAGCGGATTTCACAGATACGCAGTATTTT.